The 27 T cell receptor beta chains given below trace back to one sample, sequenced in a study of OX40 agonist ivuxolimab in advanced cancers. Only in-frame clones appear in the TCRdb table, and some are missing; sequencing was by immunoSEQ multiplex PCR. The table has over 50,000 clones, about 92% seen once. The source material was CD4+ or CD8+ T cells sorted from blood, sampled in a trial of the OX40 agonist ivuxolimab. The receptor source for this set is an adult with an advanced solid tumor such as melanoma, head and neck, liver or kidney cancer.

The V gene is TRBV21-1, the J gene TRBJ2-3; whether TRBD2, the table's D call, matches the DNA was not checked. TRBV21-1 is flagged as a pseudogene. This CDR3 comprises 21 residues. The CDR3 sequence is CASSKKWELLAGGPGTDTQYF. The CDR3 DNA reads as TGTGCCAGCAGCAAAAAATGGGAACTTCTAGCGGGGGGGCCCGGCACAGATACGCAGTATTTT.

The chain recombines TRBV6-6 with TRBJ2-2, with D maybe TRBD1 (5 bases). The CDR3 has 14 residues. Trimming pared 2 bases from V and 5 bases from J, leaving 9 bases between. Per germline, CDR1 MNHNY and CDR2 SVGAGI (reference sequence). CDR3 sequence reads: CASSYDSGTGELFF. DNA for the CDR3: TGTGCCAGCAGTTACGACAGTGGGACCGGGGAGCTGTTTTTT.

J is TRBJ2-1 and V is TRBV6-6; weak D call: TRBD2 (7 bases). The V end was cut by 6 bases, the J end by 0 bases, with 12 bases between. This CDR3 contains 15 residues. Germline V CDR1 and CDR2: MNHNY, SVGAGI (reference sequence). This CDR3 reads CASREGGSSYNEQFF. CDR3 DNA sequence: TGTGCCAGCAGGGAGGGGGGGAGCTCCTACAATGAGCAGTTCTTC.

The genes are TRBV6-5 and TRBJ1-4, with D perhaps matching TRBD1 (5 bases). Trimming took 1 base from V and 3 from J, leaving 9 bases between them. Germline assignment: CDR1 MNHEY and CDR2 SVGAGI. The CDR3 is made up of 15 amino acids. The CDR3 DNA sequence: TGTGCCAGCAGTTACTTTGACAGCCCTAATGAAAAACTGTTTTTT. This sequence encodes CASSYFDSPNEKLFF.

The chain links TRBV9 to TRBJ2-2; weak D call: TRBD2 (6 bases). In germline, CDR1 is SGDLS, CDR2 YYNGEE. V lost 0 bases, J lost 8 bases, and 14 bases lay in between. The CDR3 is 15 residues long. CDR3 in amino acids: CASSVEGGGLGELFF. The CDR3 bases are TGTGCCAGCAGCGTAGAGGGTGGAGGGTTAGGGGAGCTGTTTTTT.

The chain links TRBV14 to TRBJ1-2; D ambiguous. V lost 5 bases to trimming and J lost 3 bases, with 19 bases between them. The CDR3 sequence is 16 residues long. Germline CDR1 SGHDN, CDR2 FVKESK. CDR3 loop: CASSVFKGSSDYGYTF. CDR3 nucleotide sequence: TGTGCCAGCAGCGTTTTCAAGGGTTCGTCCGACTATGGCTACACCTTC.

The chain employs TRBV9 and TRBJ1-1, with a possible D match to TRBD1 (5 bases). Germline-derived CDR1 and CDR2 are SGDLS and YYNGEE. This CDR3 region has 13 residues. V lost 3 bases, J lost 1 base, and 7 bases lay in between. This CDR3 is CASSGGQNTEAFF. DNA of the CDR3: TGTGCCAGCAGCGGAGGACAGAACACTGAAGCTTTCTTT.

The chain employs TRBV25-1 and TRBJ2-1; the D gene is possibly TRBD2 (6 bases). V lost 2 bases and J 0 bases, leaving 11 bases between the germline ends. Germline CDR1 MGHDK, CDR2 SYGVNS. CDR3 length equals 16 residues. In DNA form, the CDR3 reads TGTGCCAGCAGTGAACGCCTCGGGGGCTCCTACAATGAGCAGTTCTTC. Residues: CASSERLGGSYNEQFF.

The chain employs TRBV19 and TRBJ1-2; possible D gene TRBD1, 6 bases. Between the trimmed V and J ends, which lost 3 bases and 7 bases, there was a span of 18 bases. This CDR3 has 15 amino acids. CDR1 LNHDA and CDR2 SQIVND come from the germline V gene (reference sequence). CDR3 sequence (DNA): TGTGCCAGTAGTATCCGGGACACGAGGATTGGTGGCTACACCTTC. As protein: CASSIRDTRIGGYTF.

The J gene is TRBJ1-6, the V gene TRBV28; D is ambiguous. Looked up from germline, CDR1 is MDHEN and CDR2 is SYDVKM. The V and J ends lost 2 bases and 6 bases respectively, with 8 bases between them. The length of the CDR3 is 14 residues. The CDR3 protein is CASSLGVSNSPLHF. CDR3 DNA sequence: TGTGCCAGCAGTTTAGGGGTTAGTAATTCACCCCTCCACTTT.

The V gene is TRBV20-1, the J gene TRBJ2-1; D remains ambiguous. The CDR3 spans 11 residues. In germline, CDR1 is DFQATT, CDR2 SNEGSKA (reference sequence). V dropped 3 bases and J dropped 8 bases, with 8 bases sitting between them. CDR3 residues: CSASIGYEQFF. The CDR3, as DNA: TGCAGTGCTAGTATCGGCTATGAGCAGTTCTTC.

The V call is TRBV9, the J call TRBJ1-1; the D is unclear. Trimming shortened V by 3 bases and J by 10 bases, and 13 bases separated the two germline ends. The CDR3 covers 12 residues. Germline assignment: CDR1 SGDLS and CDR2 YYNGEE. This CDR3 is CASSGMSDGAFF. The CDR3 region has the DNA TGTGCCAGCAGCGGAATGTCCGACGGAGCTTTCTTT. Together with reference TRBV9 and TRBJ1-1, the CDR3 gives the full variable domain: DSGVTQTPKHLITATGQRVTLRCSPRSGDLSVYWYQQSLDQGLQFLIQYYNGEERAKGNILERFSAQQFPDLHSELNLSSLELGDSALYFCASSGMSDGAFFGQGTRLTVV.

The chain joins TRBV30 to TRBJ2-7; D perhaps matches TRBD1 (5 bases). The V gene's germline CDR1 is GTSNPN and CDR2 SVGIG (reference sequence). V lost 5 bases to trimming and J lost 0 bases, with 11 bases between them. This CDR3 is 13 amino acids long. CDR3 loop: CAWCSGHSYEQYF. DNA for the CDR3: TGTGCCTGGTGTTCAGGGCACTCCTACGAGCAGTACTTC.

J is TRBJ1-3 and V is TRBV6-5; perhaps TRBD1 as D (6 bases). Germline V CDR1 and CDR2: MNHEY, SVGAGI. This CDR3 has 16 residues. V was shortened by 0 bases and J by 1 base, with 10 bases between the two germline ends. The CDR3 sequence: CASSYSEGTSGNTIYF. The CDR3 DNA sequence: TGTGCCAGCAGTTACTCCGAAGGGACATCTGGAAACACCATATATTTT.

The chain uses TRBV28 and TRBJ1-2; TRBD1 is a possible D gene (6 bases). CDR1 and CDR2 (germline): MDHEN, SYDVKM. V lost 5 bases to trimming and J lost 1 base, with 20 bases between them. The CDR3 loop spans 17 amino acids. The CDR3 DNA sequence: TGTGCCAGCAGTCGAATCCACCGGGACACCCTTAACTATGGCTACACCTTC. It is translated as CASSRIHRDTLNYGYTF.

This chain uses TRBV7-2 with TRBJ1-1; D gene uncertain. CDR1 is SGHTA and CDR2 is FQGNSA in the germline V gene. V lost 5 bases and J lost 0, with 22 bases in between. The CDR3 covers 18 residues. The CDR3, as DNA: TGTGCCAGCAGCCACGCCCCGGAATGGGCGCGGGTGAACACTGAAGCTTTCTTT. Amino acid sequence: CASSHAPEWARVNTEAFF.

This clone was counted a single time. The CDR3, as DNA: TGTGCCAGCAGCGCTCAGAGCACAGATACGCAGTATTTT. This translates into CASSAQSTDTQYF. The chain combines TRBV9 with TRBJ2-3; D unresolved. With 3 bases removed from V and 0 bases from J, the gap between germline ends came to 5 bases. This CDR3 contains 13 residues. Germline lookup yields CDR1 SGDLS and CDR2 YYNGEE.

This chain joins TRBV27 and TRBJ2-1, with TRBD2 identical over 7 bases. CDR3 length: 15 residues. CDR1 and CDR2 (germline): MNHEY, SMNVEV (reference sequence). Trimming at V came to 3 bases and at J to 8 bases, leaving 10 bases not matched to a gene. CDR3 in DNA: TGTGCCAGCAGTTTCTTTGGCGGGGGTAAAGATGAGCAGTTCTTC. It is translated as CASSFFGGGKDEQFF.

V and J are TRBV13 and TRBJ2-2; the D is unclear. Deletions cut 5 bases from V and 3 bases from J, with 10 bases between. The CDR3 length is 14 residues. From germline, CDR1 is PRHDT and CDR2 FYEKMQ (reference sequence). This CDR3 is CASSPGPYTGELFF. CDR3 nucleotides: TGTGCCAGCAGCCCCGGGCCATACACCGGGGAGCTGTTTTTT.

This clone appeared a single time. This rearrangement joins TRBV9 to TRBJ2-2; D gene ambiguous. Trimming took off 4 bases at V and 1 base at J, with 2 bases between the two ends. CDR3 length equals 12 residues. CDR1 is SGDLS and CDR2 is YYNGEE in the germline V gene. In nucleotides, the CDR3 is TGTGCCAGCAGCCAGAACACCGGGGAGCTGTTTTTT. This sequence encodes CASSQNTGELFF.

The chain couples TRBV4-3 to TRBJ2-1; D is uncertain. The CDR3 has 16 amino acids. Per the germline V gene, CDR1 is LGHNA and CDR2 is YSLEER. V was shortened by 0 bases and J by 5 bases, with 14 bases between the two germline ends. In DNA form, the CDR3 reads TGCGCCAGCAGCCAAGATCTTTTTCGGGTAGACAATGAGCAGTTCTTC. It is translated as CASSQDLFRVDNEQFF.

This chain connects TRBV30 to TRBJ2-3; D is perhaps TRBD2 (6 bases). Looked up from germline, CDR1 is GTSNPN and CDR2 is SVGIG (reference sequence). The V gene lost 8 bases and the J gene lost 2 bases, with 14 bases spanning the gap. This CDR3 spans 13 amino acids. The CDR3 loop reads CAGTRDSTDTQYF. The CDR3 DNA reads as TGTGCCGGAACCCGGGACTCCACAGATACGCAGTATTTT.

This rearrangement joins TRBV27 to TRBJ2-2, with 9 positions matching TRBD2. Germline CDR1 reads MNHEY; CDR2 reads SMNVEV (reference sequence). The CDR3 runs to 20 residues. Germline trimming cut 3 bases from V and 2 bases from J; bases unmatched to any gene: 16. This CDR3 is CASSLGTKLAGYINTGELFF. The CDR3 nucleotides read TGTGCCAGCAGTTTGGGGACCAAACTAGCGGGTTATATTAACACCGGGGAGCTGTTTTTT.

CDR3 loop: CASSEYEGYSNQPQHF. The CDR3 nucleotides read TGTGCCAGCAGTGAATACGAGGGTTATAGCAATCAGCCCCAGCATTTT. V and J are TRBV6-1 and TRBJ1-5, with D hard to call. V lost 2 bases to trimming and J lost 0 bases, with 11 bases between them. The germline gives CDR1 MNHNS, CDR2 SASEGT. CDR3 length: 16 residues.

Relative to its sample, this clone is medium-sized. The J gene is TRBJ1-6, the V gene TRBV28, with TRBD1 as a possible D gene (6 bases). Trimming removed 3 bases from V and 9 bases from J, with 9 bases in between. Germline V gene lookup returns CDR1 MDHEN and CDR2 SYDVKM. The CDR3 is 13 residues long. For the CDR3, the DNA is TGTGCCAGCAGTTTGGGAGGGGGTTCACCCCTCCACTTT. Protein sequence: CASSLGGGSPLHF.

This clone came up once. The J gene is TRBJ2-3, the V gene TRBV15; 8 bases map to TRBD2. Unmatched junction bases numbered 6, after V lost 0 bases and J lost 1 base. The CDR3 is made up of 17 amino acids. Germline V gene data show CDR1 as LNHNV and CDR2 as YYDKDF (reference sequence). CDR3 amino acids: CATSREIGGGGTDTQYF. The CDR3 region has the DNA TGTGCCACCAGCAGAGAAATCGGGGGGGGTGGCACAGATACGCAGTATTTT.

The sample holds one count of this clone. The rearrangement joins TRBV28 to TRBJ2-3, with TRBD1 as a possible D gene (5 bases). The CDR3 is 17 residues long. The V gene's germline CDR1 is MDHEN and CDR2 SYDVKM. V was trimmed by 2 bases and J by 4 bases, leaving 19 bases between them. CDR3 protein: CASSLNGAGRASDTQYF. CDR3 sequence (DNA): TGTGCCAGCAGTTTAAATGGCGCAGGGCGCGCTTCAGATACGCAGTATTTT.